A selection of T cell receptor beta chains follows, all from one sample in a study of CD8 T cells in Susac syndrome. TCRdb re-called the immunoSEQ multiplex PCR reads with MiXCR, one entry per CDR3 protein. The profile covers about 180,000 distinct CDR3 sequences, with nearly 97% appearing a single time and approximately 0.09% taken by the ten largest. Sequenced: CD4+ T cells from PBMCs. The receptor source for this set is a human donor with multiple sclerosis. CDR3s include the opening cysteine and the closing phenylalanine or tryptophan. Each record gives: clone size, D gene, V gene, J gene, CDR3 protein, CDR3 DNA. A D gene is named only where the DNA matches it firmly. Clone size is shown for a subset of rows, as once, few, many or a class of expanded clone.

>-|TRBD1|TRBV10-3|TRBJ2-7
CAISDDRTGVNQYF
TGTGCCATCAGTGATGACCGGACAGGAGTGAATCAGTACTTC
>-|TRBD1|TRBV29-1|TRBJ2-7
CSGVQGKNEQYF
TGCAGCGGGGTACAGGGGAAGAACGAGCAGTACTTC
>-|TRBD2|TRBV29-1|TRBJ2-4
CSVALAGGGLAKNIQYF
TGCAGCGTTGCGCTAGCGGGGGGGGGTCTAGCCAAAAACATTCAGTACTTC
>-|-|TRBV5-1|TRBJ2-3
CASSPGDFTDTQYF
TGCGCCAGCAGCCCTGGGGACTTCACAGATACGCAGTATTTT
>-|-|TRBV27|TRBJ1-4
CASSPIFFWRSGTNEKLFF
TGTGCCAGCAGTCCCATCTTCTTTTGGCGCAGCGGGACTAATGAAAAACTGTTTTTT
>-|TRBD2|TRBV20-1|TRBJ2-3
CSARDPSGGGDTQYF
TGCAGTGCTAGAGACCCGAGCGGGGGGGGAGATACGCAGTATTTT
>-|-|TRBV4-3|TRBJ1-2
CASSQGGAYYGYTF
TGCGCCAGCAGCCAAGGGGGGGCTTACTATGGCTACACCTTC
>-|-|TRBV19|TRBJ1-5
CASSIARGSNQPQHF
TGTGCCAGTAGTATAGCGAGGGGGAGCAATCAGCCCCAGCATTTT
>-|-|TRBV15|TRBJ2-5
CATGQGFETQYF
TGTGCCACCGGGCAGGGGTTTGAGACCCAGTACTTC
>once|-|TRBV24-1|TRBJ2-1
CATSGDSINEQFF
TGTGCCACCAGTGGAGACAGTATTAATGAGCAGTTCTTC